Each of the 19 T cell receptor beta chains below was sequenced from the same sample in a study of neurological immune-mediated disorders. TCRdb analysed the 5' RACE reads with MiXCR anew, one entry per CDR3 protein. The sample has tens of thousands of distinct CDR3 sequences, 10% seen once. Documented time point: longitudinal time-point 1 (baseline). The sequenced sample consisted of PBMCs. These receptors were obtained from a middle-aged woman in good health.

Turning to this clonotype: The junction departs from the called germline gene at one end, perhaps through a read error. The chain is built from TRBV4-3 and TRBJ2-1; 12 nucleotides line up with TRBD2. CDR1 is LGHNA and CDR2 is YSLEER in the germline V gene. This CDR3 comprises 15 residues. Here the CDR3 DNA reads TGCACCAGCAGCCCCCTAGCGGGGGGGCACGGTGAGCAGTTCTTC. Amino acids: CTSSPLAGGHGEQFF.

This clonotype was seen ten or more times. The chain has TRBV7-2 and TRBJ2-4, with TRBD2 as a possible D gene (7 bases). CDR3 size: 14 residues. V lost 7 bases and J lost 2, with 12 bases in between. CDR1 and CDR2 from the germline V gene are SGHTA and FQGNSA. Here the CDR3 DNA reads TGTGCCAGCAATAAGGGGGGGTCCAAAAACATTCAGTACTTC. Translation gives CASNKGGSKNIQYF.

Of note for this clonotype: One end of the junction varies from germline; a read error may be responsible. V gene TRBV5-1 combines with J gene TRBJ1-5; 9 bases are shared with TRBD1. This CDR3 region has 14 residues. Germline-derived CDR1 and CDR2 are SGHRS and YFSETQ. This chain's CDR3 is CTSRPTGGDQPQHF. The DNA of the CDR3 is TGCACCAGCAGACCGACAGGGGGAGATCAGCCCCAGCATTTT.

This clonotype was observed many times. The chain joins TRBV7-2 to TRBJ1-2, with D possibly being TRBD1 (5 bases). The CDR3 runs 16 residues. The V gene lost 5 bases and the J gene lost 7 bases, with 23 bases spanning the gap. The germline V gene has CDR1 SGHTA and CDR2 FQGNSA. For the CDR3, the DNA is TGTGCCAGCAGCCTGGAATCGGGACGTCTAACTATTGGCTACACCTTC. Translated: CASSLESGRLTIGYTF.

This clonotype was seen many times. This chain uses TRBV4-3 with TRBJ2-7; 8 nucleotides align to TRBD2. Trimming at V came to 1 base and at J to 5 bases, leaving 4 bases not matched to a gene. Germline lookup yields CDR1 LGHNA and CDR2 YSLEER. This CDR3 has 14 amino acids. CDR3 sequence: CASSQARGGNEQYF. Here the CDR3 DNA reads TGCGCCAGCAGCCAAGCTCGGGGGGGGAACGAGCAGTACTTC.

This clonotype was seen many times. V usage is TRBV20-1 and J usage is TRBJ1-2, with unresolved D. Germline V lookup: CDR1 DFQATT, CDR2 SNEGSKA (reference sequence). This CDR3 has 13 amino acids. V shed 1 base and J shed 2 bases, with 8 bases lying between them. The CDR3 is CSARVRQNYGYTF. Here the CDR3 DNA reads TGCAGTGCTAGAGTCAGGCAAAACTATGGCTACACCTTC.

Turning to this clonotype: One base away lies a much larger clone, so this may be a sequencing read error. V and J are TRBV10-2 and TRBJ1-1, with 9 bases matching TRBD1. V shed 6 bases, J shed 13 bases, and the junction held 15 bases outside the gene matches. Germline values: CDR1 WSHSY, CDR2 SAAADI. This CDR3 contains 14 residues. The CDR3 DNA reads TGCGCCAGCAGGGACAGGGGCGCCTGGGCGAAAGATTTCTTT. Its protein is CASRDRGAWAKDFF.

At least ten counts were recorded for this clonotype. The chain employs TRBV4-2 and TRBJ2-1, with 11 bases lining up with TRBD2. The CDR3 covers 17 residues. J gave up 7 bases and V 0 bases, and 8 bases lay outside the gene matches. Germline CDR1 LGHNA, CDR2 YNFKEQ. The chain's CDR3 is CASSQDQTSGRFNEQFF. DNA of the CDR3: TGTGCCAGCAGCCAAGATCAAACTAGCGGGAGATTTAATGAGCAGTTCTTC.

Ten or more counts support this clonotype. The chain has TRBV18 and TRBJ1-4; a possible D gene is TRBD1 (6 bases). Germline CDR1 is KGHSH and CDR2 is LQKENI. CDR3 size: 14 residues. Trimming took off 0 bases at V and 8 bases at J, with 10 bases between the two ends. The CDR3 sequence is CASSPPRGEEKLFF. The CDR3 DNA reads as TGTGCCAGCTCACCACCCAGGGGAGAGGAAAAACTGTTTTTT.

In its sample, this clonotype was seen a few times. V and J are TRBV6-1 and TRBJ1-5, with D possibly being TRBD1 (6 bases). With 0 bases removed from V and 5 bases from J, the gap between germline ends came to 11 bases. Germline V gene sequence: CDR1 MNHNS, CDR2 SASEGT. This CDR3 region has 15 residues. CDR3 residues: CASSEAPGGHQPQHF. CDR3 coding DNA: TGTGCCAGCAGTGAAGCGCCCGGGGGGCATCAGCCCCAGCATTTT.

This clonotype was recorded at least ten times. Here the CDR3 reads CASSLGLESEQFF. CDR3 bases: TGTGCCAGCAGCTTAGGGTTGGAATCCGAACAGTTCTTC. The chain has TRBV7-9 and TRBJ2-1; D not resolved. The V gene lost 1 base and the J gene lost 13 bases, with 14 bases spanning the gap. The CDR3 contains 13 residues. Germline V gene sequence: CDR1 SEHNR, CDR2 FQNEAQ (reference sequence).

This clonotype was recorded at least ten times. V gene TRBV7-2 combines with J gene TRBJ2-5; 7 nucleotides match TRBD2. The CDR3 contains 14 residues. V was pared by 5 bases and J by 4 bases, with 7 bases of the junction left unmatched. CDR1 SGHTA and CDR2 FQGNSA come from the germline V gene. CDR3 in DNA: TGTGCCAGCAGCGAAGCGGGGAATTCAGAGACCCAGTACTTC. Translated, it gives CASSEAGNSETQYF.

This clonotype appeared many times. The genes are TRBV20-1 and TRBJ1-4; 7 bases are shared with TRBD1. This CDR3 contains 14 residues. Trimming at V came to 3 bases and at J to 7 bases, leaving 8 bases not matched to a gene. The germline V gene has CDR1 DFQATT and CDR2 SNEGSKA (reference sequence). This chain's CDR3 is CSARGRQGFEKLFF. The CDR3 DNA follows: TGCAGTGCTAGGGGTCGACAGGGTTTTGAAAAACTGTTTTTT.

Many counts were recorded for this clonotype. The V call is TRBV4-3, the J call TRBJ2-3; 8 bases align to TRBD2. Trimming took 4 bases from V and 1 from J; bases not matched to a gene: 19. CDR3 length: 20 amino acids. CDR1 is LGHNA, CDR2 YSLEER, per germline. CDR3 DNA sequence: TGCGCCAGCAGCCGGATTTCTGGCCTAGCGGGCCCCGCGCGCACAGATACGCAGTATTTT. This codes for CASSRISGLAGPARTDTQYF.

This clonotype has at least ten counts. The J gene is TRBJ1-3, the V gene TRBV14; no reliable D call. Germline V CDR1 and CDR2: SGHDN, FVKESK. The CDR3 is 12 residues long. The ends were cut back, 1 base at V and 10 bases at J, with 8 bases in the middle. The CDR3: CASSQAPGTIYF. The CDR3 DNA is TGTGCCAGCAGCCAAGCGCCGGGAACCATATATTTT.

This clonotype came up many times. V usage is TRBV11-1 and J usage is TRBJ1-1; 8 positions match TRBD1. The CDR3 covers 15 residues. V trimming: 5 bases; J trimming: 1 base; junction bases outside the gene matches: 6. The V gene's germline CDR1 is SGHAT and CDR2 FQDESV (reference sequence). The CDR3 DNA reads as TGTGCCAGCAGCCCGAGGACAGGGAAGAACACTGAAGCTTTCTTT. Translation: CASSPRTGKNTEAFF.

This clonotype was counted at least ten times. CDR3 loop: CAISESWTGNEQYF. DNA for the CDR3: TGTGCCATCAGTGAGTCTTGGACAGGCAACGAGCAGTACTTC. The chain recombines TRBV10-3 with TRBJ2-7, with 7 bases lining up with TRBD1. V lost 0 bases and J lost 5; bases outside the gene matches: 4. Germline values: CDR1 ENHRY, CDR2 SYGVKD. This CDR3 is built from 14 residues.

This clonotype was observed at least ten times. The V gene is TRBV9, the J gene TRBJ2-6; D ambiguous. This CDR3 has 16 amino acids. Trimming stripped 0 bases from V and 0 bases from J, with 7 bases between. CDR1 and CDR2 (germline): SGDLS, YYNGEE. CDR3 nucleotides: TGTGCCAGCAGCGTAGGTCTTCGCTCTGGGGCCAACGTCCTGACTTTC. Translation gives CASSVGLRSGANVLTF.

The sample holds many counts of this clonotype. The gene calls are TRBV4-2 and TRBJ1-3; no definite D call. The CDR3 is 15 residues long. Germline V gene data show CDR1 as LGHNA and CDR2 as YNFKEQ. V lost 1 base, J lost 0 bases, and 7 bases lay in between. Written as DNA, the CDR3 is TGTGCCAGCAGCCAAGCTGGGCTCTCTGGAAACACCATATATTTT. It codes for CASSQAGLSGNTIYF.